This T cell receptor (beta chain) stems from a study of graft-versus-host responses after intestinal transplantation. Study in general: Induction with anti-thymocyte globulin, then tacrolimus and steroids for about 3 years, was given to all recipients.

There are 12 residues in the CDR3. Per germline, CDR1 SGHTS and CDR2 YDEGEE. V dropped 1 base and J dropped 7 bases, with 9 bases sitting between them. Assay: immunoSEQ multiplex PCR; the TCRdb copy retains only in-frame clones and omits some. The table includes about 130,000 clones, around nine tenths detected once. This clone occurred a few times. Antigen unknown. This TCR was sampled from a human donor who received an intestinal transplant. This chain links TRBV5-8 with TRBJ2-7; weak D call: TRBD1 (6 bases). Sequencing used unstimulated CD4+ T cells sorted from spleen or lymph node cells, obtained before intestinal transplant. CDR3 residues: CASSLQGWEQYF. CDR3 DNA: TGTGCCAGCAGCTTGCAGGGGTGGGAGCAGTACTTC.